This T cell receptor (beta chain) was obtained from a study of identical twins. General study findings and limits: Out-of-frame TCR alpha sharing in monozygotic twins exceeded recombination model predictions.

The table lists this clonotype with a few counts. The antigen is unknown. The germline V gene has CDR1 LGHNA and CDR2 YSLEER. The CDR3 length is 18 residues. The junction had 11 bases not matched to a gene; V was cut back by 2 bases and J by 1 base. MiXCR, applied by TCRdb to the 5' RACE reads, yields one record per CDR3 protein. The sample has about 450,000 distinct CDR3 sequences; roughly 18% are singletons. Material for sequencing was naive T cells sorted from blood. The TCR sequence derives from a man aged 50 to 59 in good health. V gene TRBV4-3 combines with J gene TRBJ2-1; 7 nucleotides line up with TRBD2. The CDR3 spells CASSQLSRRGGSYNEQFF. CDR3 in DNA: TGCGCCAGCAGCCAACTCTCCCGGAGGGGAGGGTCCTACAATGAGCAGTTCTTC.